This entry describes one T cell receptor (beta chain). These data come from a study of OX40 agonist ivuxolimab in advanced cancers. The germline V gene encodes CDR1 MRHNA and CDR2 SNTAGT. The CDR3 contains 16 residues. V trimming: 3 bases; J trimming: 9 bases; junction bases outside the gene matches: 6. The assay was immunoSEQ multiplex PCR, and TCRdb's table has in-frame clones only and misses some. This table has around 60,000 clones, around nine tenths appearing once. The receptor comes from an adult with an advanced solid tumor such as melanoma, head and neck, liver or kidney cancer. Sequenced here: CD4+ or CD8+ T cells sorted from blood, sampled in a trial of the OX40 agonist ivuxolimab. The J gene is TRBJ2-1, the V gene TRBV6-4; TRBD2 matches 15 bases. CDR3 loop: CASSELPGLAGGEQFF. Written as DNA, the CDR3 is TGTGCCAGCAGTGAACTACCGGGACTAGCGGGAGGTGAGCAGTTCTTC.